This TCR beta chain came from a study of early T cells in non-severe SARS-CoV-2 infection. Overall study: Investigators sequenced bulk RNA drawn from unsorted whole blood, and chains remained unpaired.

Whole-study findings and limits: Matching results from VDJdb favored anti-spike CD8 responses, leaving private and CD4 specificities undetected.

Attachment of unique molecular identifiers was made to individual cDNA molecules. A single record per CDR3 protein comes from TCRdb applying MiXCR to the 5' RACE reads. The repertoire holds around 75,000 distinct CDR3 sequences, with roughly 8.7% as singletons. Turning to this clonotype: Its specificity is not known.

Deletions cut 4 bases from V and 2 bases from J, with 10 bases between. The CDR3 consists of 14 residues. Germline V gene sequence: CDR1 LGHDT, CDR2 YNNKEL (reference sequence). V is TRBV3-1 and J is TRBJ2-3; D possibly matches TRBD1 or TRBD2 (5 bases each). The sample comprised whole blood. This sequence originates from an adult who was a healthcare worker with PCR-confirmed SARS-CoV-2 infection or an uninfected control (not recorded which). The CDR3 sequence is CASSPGAFTDTQYF. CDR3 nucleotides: TGTGCCAGCAGCCCCGGGGCCTTCACAGATACGCAGTATTTT.